Below, 14 T cell receptor beta chains from the same sample are listed, as sequenced in a study of CD8 T cells in Susac syndrome. After extraction with the RNeasy kit, about 0.45 to 1 ug of the RNA was reverse transcribed using random hexamers. TCRdb re-called the immunoSEQ multiplex PCR reads with MiXCR, one entry per CDR3 protein. The sample holds more than 110,000 distinct CDR3 sequences, approximately 95% seen once. Sample: CD4+ T cells from PBMCs. These receptors were obtained from a human donor with Susac syndrome.

The rearrangement uses TRBV2 and TRBJ2-2, with TRBD1 as a possible D gene (6 bases). This CDR3 region has 14 residues. CDR1 and CDR2 (germline): SNHLY, FYNNEI. Trimming took 6 bases from V and 1 from J, leaving 9 bases between them. CDR3 DNA sequence: TGTGCCAGCAGCAGGACAGTGAACACCGGGGAGCTGTTTTTT. Translation: CASSRTVNTGELFF.

V is TRBV30 and J is TRBJ2-7, with 7 positions matching TRBD2. The CDR3 totals 14 residues. The junction had 7 bases not matched to a gene; V was cut back by 3 bases and J by 2 bases. Germline CDR1 and CDR2: GTSNPN and SVGIG (reference sequence). DNA for the CDR3: TGTGCCTGGAGAAGGGTTGGGAGGGCCTACGAGCAGTACTTC. It yields the protein CAWRRVGRAYEQYF.

The chain has TRBV2 and TRBJ2-7; D uncertain. Germline V CDR1 and CDR2: SNHLY, FYNNEI. This CDR3 comprises 11 residues. The V and J ends lost 3 bases and 7 bases respectively, with 7 bases between them. The CDR3 spells CASSDRFEQYF. As DNA, the CDR3 is TGTGCCAGCAGTGACCGGTTTGAGCAGTACTTC. The full variable domain, its missing parts supplied by reference TRBV2 and TRBJ2-7, is EPEVTQTPSHQVTQMGQEVILRCVPISNHLYFYWYRQILGQKVEFLVSFYNNEISEKSEIFDDQFSVERPDGSNFTLKIRSTKLEDSAMYFCASSDRFEQYFGPGTRLTVT.

The chain links TRBV15 to TRBJ2-7; the D gene is possibly TRBD1 (6 bases). There are 15 residues in the CDR3. V was trimmed by 0 bases and J by 1 base, leaving 10 bases between them. Germline-derived CDR1 and CDR2 are LNHNV and YYDKDF (reference sequence). CDR3 nucleotide sequence: TGTGCCACCAGCAGAGATAGGGGGAATTCCTACGAGCAGTACTTC. It yields the protein CATSRDRGNSYEQYF. The entire variable domain, with the rest obtained from reference TRBV15 and TRBJ2-7, is as follows: DAMVIQNPRYQVTQFGKPVTLSCSQTLNHNVMYWYQQKSSQAPKLLFHYYDKDFNNEADTPDNFQSRRPNTSFCFLDIRSPGLGDTAMYLCATSRDRGNSYEQYFGPGTRLTVT.

The V gene is TRBV15, the J gene TRBJ1-6, with 7 bases lining up with TRBD1. CDR3 length equals 14 residues. Germline V lookup: CDR1 LNHNV, CDR2 YYDKDF (reference sequence). J lost 6 bases, V lost 1 base, and 0 bases had no gene match. Here the CDR3 reads CATSRGQGNSPLHF. In DNA, the CDR3 is TGTGCCACCAGCAGAGGACAGGGTAATTCACCCCTCCACTTT. The full variable domain, its missing parts supplied by reference TRBV15 and TRBJ1-6, is DAMVIQNPRYQVTQFGKPVTLSCSQTLNHNVMYWYQQKSSQAPKLLFHYYDKDFNNEADTPDNFQSRRPNTSFCFLDIRSPGLGDTAMYLCATSRGQGNSPLHFGNGTRLTVT.

The rearrangement links TRBV28 to TRBJ2-4; D is possibly TRBD2 (7 bases). Germline V gene sequence: CDR1 MDHEN, CDR2 SYDVKM. The CDR3 loop spans 15 amino acids. The V end lost 6 bases, the J end lost 5 bases, and 17 bases lay between the germline ends. CDR3 sequence (DNA): TGTGCCAGCAGCGACGGGGGGCAAGTTCAAAACATTCAGTACTTC. Translated: CASSDGGQVQNIQYF. The full variable domain, in which reference TRBV28 and TRBJ2-4 provide the parts outside the CDR3, is DVKVTQSSRYLVKRTGEKVFLECVQDMDHENMFWYRQDPGLGLRLIYFSYDVKMKEKGDIPEGYSVSREKKERFSLILESASTNQTSMYLCASSDGGQVQNIQYFGAGTRLSVL.

The chain is built from TRBV30 and TRBJ1-6; D is ambiguous. This CDR3 is built from 13 residues. Per the germline V gene, CDR1 is GTSNPN and CDR2 is SVGIG (reference sequence). The V and J ends lost 1 base and 8 bases respectively, with 9 bases between them. CDR3 amino acids: CAWSESEDSPLHF. Here the CDR3 DNA reads TGTGCCTGGAGTGAATCCGAGGATTCACCCCTCCACTTT.

This clonotype was picked up one time. The chain couples TRBV5-1 to TRBJ2-3; D uncertain. V lost 9 bases, J lost 6 bases, and 17 bases lay in between. This CDR3 region has 13 residues. In germline, CDR1 is SGHRS, CDR2 YFSETQ. DNA of the CDR3: TGCGCCACCAGACCCGCCCGGGCGGATACGCAGTATTTT. Its protein is CATRPARADTQYF.

This chain joins TRBV30 and TRBJ1-1; D uncertain. Deletions cut 2 bases from V and 6 bases from J, with 10 bases between. Per the germline V gene, CDR1 is GTSNPN and CDR2 is SVGIG (reference sequence). CDR3 length: 12 residues. The CDR3 spells CAWSWGLSEAFF. CDR3 DNA sequence: TGTGCCTGGAGTTGGGGTTTATCTGAAGCTTTCTTT.

The chain carries TRBV7-9 and TRBJ1-2, with a possible D match to TRBD1 (5 bases). Germline CDR1 and CDR2: SEHNR and FQNEAQ (reference sequence). The CDR3 runs to 15 residues. V was clipped by 5 bases and J by 8 bases, with 21 bases between them. The CDR3, as DNA: TGTGCCAGCAGCCCGGGTAGAGGGGCTCGGGAAGGCTACACCTTC. Amino acids: CASSPGRGAREGYTF.

V is TRBV5-1 and J is TRBJ2-1; D may be TRBD1 or TRBD2 (5 bases each). Trimming removed 2 bases from V and 5 bases from J, with 11 bases in between. Germline CDR1 SGHRS, CDR2 YFSETQ. CDR3 length equals 14 residues. The CDR3: CASSFGGHNNEQFF. CDR3 DNA sequence: TGCGCCAGCAGCTTTGGAGGACACAACAATGAGCAGTTCTTC.

The chain employs TRBV12-3 or TRBV12-4 and TRBJ2-3, with 10 bases that match TRBD1. V lost 5 bases to trimming and J lost 9 bases; unmatched junction nucleotides: 8. This CDR3 contains 14 residues. The CDR3 DNA sequence: TGTGCCAGCAGTACAAGACAGGGGGCGCGGACGCAGTATTTT. Residues: CASSTRQGARTQYF.

This clonotype has a single count. The J gene is TRBJ2-2, the V gene TRBV15; no definite D call. CDR3 length equals 13 residues. Germline V gene lookup returns CDR1 LNHNV and CDR2 YYDKDF (reference sequence). Trimming took off 8 bases at V and 2 bases at J, with 9 bases between the two ends. In nucleotides, the CDR3 is TGTGCCACCGCGCGATTAAACACCGGGGAGCTGTTTTTT. Protein product: CATARLNTGELFF.

The rearrangement joins TRBV12-3 or TRBV12-4 to TRBJ1-5, with 7 bases matching TRBD1. This CDR3 has 15 amino acids. V trimming: 2 bases; J trimming: 6 bases; junction bases outside the gene matches: 7. CDR3 sequence: CASSLSPTGTQPQHF. The CDR3 DNA reads as TGTGCCAGCAGTTTATCTCCGACAGGGACTCAGCCCCAGCATTTT.